This entry lists 27 T cell receptor beta chains sequenced from one sample in a study of blood T cell repertoires in COVID-19. The protocol was immunoSEQ multiplex PCR, while the TCRdb copy is restricted to in-frame clones and leaves out a portion. The repertoire holds 250,000 to 350,000 clones, with 87% as singletons. What was sequenced was PBMCs or T cells enriched from blood (not recorded which). The receptor set was obtained from a woman aged 18 to 35 who had recovered from COVID-19.

The chain combines TRBV6-2 or TRBV6-3 with TRBJ1-5; D call uncertain. CDR3 length: 15 residues. The V and J ends lost 6 bases and 2 bases respectively, with 14 bases between them. In germline, CDR1 is MNHEY, CDR2 SVGEGT. CDR3 loop: CASSHLSSGNQPQHF. In DNA form, the CDR3 reads TGTGCCAGCAGCCACCTGTCTTCGGGCAATCAGCCCCAGCATTTT.

The gene calls are TRBV4-1 and TRBJ1-1; the D gene is possibly TRBD1 (6 bases). CDR3 size: 15 residues. V was shortened by 1 base and J by 4 bases, with 13 bases between the two germline ends. Germline V gene lookup returns CDR1 MGHRA and CDR2 YSYEKL. The CDR3, as DNA: TGCGCCAGCAGCCAAGGGGCATACAGGGCCACTGAAGCTTTCTTT. It yields the protein CASSQGAYRATEAFF.

The CDR3 sequence is CASSAPGQGYEKLFF. The DNA for the CDR3 is TGCGCCAGCAGTGCTCCGGGACAGGGGTATGAAAAACTGTTTTTT. The chain carries TRBV4-1 and TRBJ1-4, with 10 nucleotides matching TRBD1. In germline, CDR1 is MGHRA, CDR2 YSYEKL. The CDR3 contains 15 residues. V dropped 6 bases and J dropped 6; count of bases not matched to a gene: 7.

The V call is TRBV27, the J call TRBJ2-1; TRBD2 aligns across 10 bases. V lost 6 bases and J lost 7; bases outside the gene matches: 9. Germline-derived CDR1 and CDR2 are MNHEY and SMNVEV (reference sequence). CDR3 length: 15 amino acids. The CDR3 spells CASSSLAGAGNEQFF. The CDR3 coding sequence is TGTGCCAGCAGCTCCCTAGCGGGGGCCGGAAATGAGCAGTTCTTC.

The chain employs TRBV24-1 and TRBJ1-2; no definite D call. The V gene lost 3 bases and the J gene lost 8 bases, with 12 bases spanning the gap. The CDR3 covers 13 residues. Germline V gene lookup returns CDR1 KGHDR and CDR2 SFDVKD. The CDR3 region is CATSDRRARGYTF. The CDR3 nucleotides read TGTGCCACCAGTGATAGGAGGGCCCGGGGCTACACCTTC.

The J gene is TRBJ2-3, the V gene TRBV12-3 or TRBV12-4, with D uncertain. The CDR3 contains 13 residues. Trimming cost V 3 bases and J 6 bases, with 10 bases left between them. CDR3 amino acids: CASSFLPEDTQYF. The CDR3 DNA sequence: TGTGCCAGCAGTTTTTTGCCCGAGGATACGCAGTATTTT.

This chain connects TRBV19 to TRBJ1-1; a possible D gene is TRBD1 (6 bases). Trimming cost V 5 bases and J 0 bases, with 13 bases left between them. Looked up from germline, CDR1 is LNHDA and CDR2 is SQIVND (reference sequence). This CDR3 comprises 15 residues. CDR3 sequence reads: CASSAVGQMNTEAFF. The CDR3 nucleotides read TGTGCCAGTAGTGCCGTAGGACAGATGAACACTGAAGCTTTCTTT.

V usage is TRBV11-2 and J usage is TRBJ1-1, with 10 nucleotides matching TRBD1. The CDR3 contains 14 residues. Looked up from germline, CDR1 is SGHAT and CDR2 is FQNNGV. The V segment lost 5 bases and the J segment 4 bases; nucleotides outside the gene matches: 4. The CDR3 sequence: CASSTRTGGTEAFF. In nucleotides, the CDR3 is TGTGCCAGCAGCACCCGGACAGGGGGCACTGAAGCTTTCTTT.

This chain's CDR3 is CASSLSWGSRYEQYF. The CDR3 coding sequence is TGTGCCAGCAGCTTATCCTGGGGCAGCCGCTACGAGCAGTACTTC. The V gene is TRBV7-8, the J gene TRBJ2-7, with a possible D match to TRBD1 (5 bases). Per the germline V gene, CDR1 is SGHVS and CDR2 is FQNEAQ. V was cut by 2 bases and J by 3 bases, with 14 bases left in between. The CDR3 totals 15 residues.

This clone showed up just once. V and J are TRBV2 and TRBJ2-7; TRBD2 is a possible D gene (7 bases). CDR1 and CDR2 (germline): SNHLY, FYNNEI. This CDR3 contains 13 residues. Trimming removed 6 bases at V and 3 bases at J, with 12 bases between. This chain's CDR3 is CASRRGAGYEQYF. CDR3 nucleotide sequence: TGTGCCAGCAGACGGGGGGCGGGCTACGAGCAGTACTTC. Filled out from reference TRBV2 and TRBJ2-7, the complete variable domain reads EPEVTQTPSHQVTQMGQEVILRCVPISNHLYFYWYRQILGQKVEFLVSFYNNEISEKSEIFDDQFSVERPDGSNFTLKIRSTKLEDSAMYFCASRRGAGYEQYFGPGTRLTVT.

The chain has TRBV7-2 and TRBJ2-5; TRBD2 might be the D (6 bases). Deletions cut 5 bases from V and 0 bases from J, with 10 bases between. The CDR3 sequence is 14 residues long. Germline V CDR1 and CDR2: SGHTA, FQGNSA. CDR3 DNA sequence: TGTGCCAGCAGCCTCGGGACTTACCAAGAGACCCAGTACTTC. The encoded protein is CASSLGTYQETQYF.

V gene TRBV6-6 combines with J gene TRBJ1-4; D may be TRBD1 (5 bases). This CDR3 spans 15 amino acids. Trimming took 2 bases from V and 3 from J, leaving 10 bases between them. Germline CDR1 reads MNHNY; CDR2 reads SVGAGI (reference sequence). CDR3 sequence (DNA): TGTGCCAGCAGTTACGTAGACAGCCCTAATGAAAAACTGTTTTTT. Protein sequence: CASSYVDSPNEKLFF.

This chain connects TRBV7-2 to TRBJ2-7, with D tentatively TRBD2 (7 bases). Looked up from germline, CDR1 is SGHTA and CDR2 is FQGNSA. The CDR3 contains 16 residues. The germline V and J ends were trimmed by 1 base and 6 bases, with 19 bases remaining between them. CDR3 in DNA: TGTGCCAGCAGCTTAGTGGGGGGGGACACGAATAGCGAGCAGTACTTC. Protein product: CASSLVGGDTNSEQYF.

The chain joins TRBV19 to TRBJ1-1; perhaps TRBD1 as D (5 bases). Germline-derived CDR1 and CDR2 are LNHDA and SQIVND (reference sequence). V was cut by 9 bases and J by 1 base, with 6 bases left in between. This CDR3 has 11 amino acids. The CDR3 region is CASGQNTEAFF. As DNA, the CDR3 is TGTGCCAGCGGACAGAACACTGAAGCTTTCTTT.

The chain uses TRBV5-6 and TRBJ1-2; D gene ambiguous. Per germline, CDR1 SGHDT and CDR2 YYEEEE. This CDR3 is built from 12 residues. V was pared by 1 base and J by 5 bases, with 6 bases between. The CDR3 spells CASSLSFYGYTF. The CDR3 region has the DNA TGTGCCAGCAGCTTGAGCTTTTATGGCTACACCTTC.

About this clone: The sample holds other DNA sequences that translate to the same CDR3. The chain combines TRBV28 with TRBJ1-1; 7 bases are shared with TRBD1. This CDR3 has 14 residues. J gave up 1 base and V 1 base, and 0 bases lay outside the gene matches. CDR1 and CDR2 from the germline V gene are MDHEN and SYDVKM. The CDR3 reads CASSLSGGNTEAFF. CDR3 in DNA: TGTGCCAGCAGTTTATCAGGGGGGAACACTGAAGCTTTCTTT.

The chain couples TRBV7-2 to TRBJ2-3; D is unclear. Per germline, CDR1 SGHTA and CDR2 FQGNSA. The V and J ends lost 6 bases and 4 bases respectively, with 11 bases between them. This CDR3 region has 13 residues. This CDR3 reads CASSPSPPDTQYF. The CDR3 coding sequence is TGTGCCAGCAGTCCCAGTCCGCCAGATACGCAGTATTTT.

This sequence joins TRBV27 and TRBJ2-3; the D gene is possibly TRBD1 (6 bases). CDR1 and CDR2 (germline): MNHEY, SMNVEV (reference sequence). This CDR3 has 14 amino acids. V lost 6 bases, J lost 2 bases, and 12 bases lay in between. The CDR3: CASSSGTSTDTQYF. The CDR3 region has the DNA TGTGCCAGCAGCTCCGGGACATCCACAGATACGCAGTATTTT.

CDR3 nucleotide sequence: TGTGCCAGCAGCCTGGGCCGGTACAATGAGCAGTTCTTC. Its translation: CASSLGRYNEQFF. The chain is built from TRBV3-1 (or the pseudogene TRBV3-2) and TRBJ2-1; no reliable D call. V was trimmed by 4 bases and J by 4 bases, leaving 8 bases between them. Per the germline V gene, CDR1 is LGHDT and CDR2 is YNNKEL (reference sequence). The length of the CDR3 is 13 residues.

The chain links TRBV5-6 to TRBJ2-7; D may be TRBD1 (6 bases). Per the germline V gene, CDR1 is SGHDT and CDR2 is YYEEEE. There are 14 residues in the CDR3. The ends were cut back, 0 bases at V and 3 bases at J, with 10 bases in the middle. CDR3 sequence (DNA): TGTGCCAGCAGCTTGGGTGGACAGCACTACGAGCAGTACTTC. It specifies CASSLGGQHYEQYF. Drawing the rest from reference TRBV5-6 and TRBJ2-7, the complete variable domain is DAGVTQSPTHLIKTRGQQVTLRCSPKSGHDTVSWYQQALGQGPQFIFQYYEEEERQRGNFPDRFSGHQFPNYSSELNVNALLLGDSALYLCASSLGGQHYEQYFGPGTRLTVT.

The rearrangement links TRBV6-4 to TRBJ1-2; D possibly corresponds to TRBD1 (5 bases). CDR3 length: 13 amino acids. V shed 4 bases and J shed 8 bases, with 14 bases lying between them. Per germline, CDR1 MRHNA and CDR2 SNTAGT. The CDR3 DNA follows: TGTGCCAGCAGTGTAGATAGGGGTGGCGGCTACACCTTC. Translated: CASSVDRGGGYTF.

The genes are TRBV15 and TRBJ1-1, with a weak D call TRBD1 (5 bases). Germline values: CDR1 LNHNV, CDR2 YYDKDF (reference sequence). The CDR3 spans 19 residues. V was pared by 0 bases and J by 1 base, with 21 bases between. This chain's CDR3 is CATSRDQGVALLPNTEAFF. CDR3 in DNA: TGTGCCACCAGCAGAGATCAAGGGGTGGCCTTACTCCCGAACACTGAAGCTTTCTTT.

The rearrangement links TRBV6-6 to TRBJ2-7; possibly TRBD1 for D (6 bases). The CDR3 is 15 residues long. Trimming removed 7 bases from V and 4 bases from J, with 20 bases in between. The germline gives CDR1 MNHNY, CDR2 SVGAGI (reference sequence). This CDR3 reads CASISGWGREYEQYF. As DNA, the CDR3 is TGTGCCAGCATTTCAGGCTGGGGGCGCGAATACGAGCAGTACTTC.

The rearrangement joins TRBV4-2 to TRBJ1-5, with D maybe TRBD1 (5 bases). Germline CDR1 LGHNA, CDR2 YNFKEQ. V was shortened by 2 bases and J by 4 bases, with 9 bases between the two germline ends. The CDR3 totals 14 residues. The CDR3 sequence: CASSQLGVNQPQHF. In nucleotides, the CDR3 is TGTGCCAGCAGCCAACTAGGGGTTAATCAGCCCCAGCATTTT.

This clone occurred once. The chain's CDR3 is CASSLQGLRPNTEAFF. The DNA of the CDR3 is TGTGCCAGCAGCTTACAGGGGCTCCGCCCGAACACTGAAGCTTTCTTT. The rearrangement uses TRBV11-2 and TRBJ1-1; D might be TRBD1 (6 bases). Germline CDR1 reads SGHAT; CDR2 reads FQNNGV. The CDR3 is 16 amino acids. Trimming cost V 2 bases and J 1 base, with 14 bases left between them.

The chain is built from TRBV6-4 and TRBJ2-3; maybe TRBD2 (6 bases). Trimming shortened V by 2 bases and J by 2 bases, and 11 bases separated the two germline ends. Germline values: CDR1 MRHNA, CDR2 SNTAGT. The CDR3 runs 15 residues. The CDR3 sequence is CASSDGAGITDTQYF. The CDR3 nucleotides read TGTGCCAGCAGTGACGGGGCGGGGATCACAGATACGCAGTATTTT.

This clone was seen once. The V call is TRBV20-1, the J call TRBJ1-2, with D unresolved. CDR1 DFQATT and CDR2 SNEGSKA come from the germline V gene (reference sequence). Trimming took 3 bases from V and 3 from J, leaving 14 bases between them. The CDR3 sequence is 14 residues long. The CDR3 reads CSASLPGTDYGYTF. The CDR3 DNA reads TGCAGTGCTAGTTTGCCAGGAACCGACTATGGCTACACCTTC.